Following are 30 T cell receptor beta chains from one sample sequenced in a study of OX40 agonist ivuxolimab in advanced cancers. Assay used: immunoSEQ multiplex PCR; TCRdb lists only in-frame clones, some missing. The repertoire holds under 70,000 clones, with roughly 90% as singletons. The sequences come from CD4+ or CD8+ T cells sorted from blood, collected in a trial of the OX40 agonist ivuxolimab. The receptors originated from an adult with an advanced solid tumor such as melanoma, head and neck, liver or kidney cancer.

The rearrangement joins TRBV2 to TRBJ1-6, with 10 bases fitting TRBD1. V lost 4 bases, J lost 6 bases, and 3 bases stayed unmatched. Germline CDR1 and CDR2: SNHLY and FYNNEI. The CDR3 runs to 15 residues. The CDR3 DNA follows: TGTGCCAGCAGTGCGAGGACAGGGGGTAATTCACCCCTCCACTTT. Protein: CASSARTGGNSPLHF.

Here the CDR3 reads CASTTATRTLYGYTF. The CDR3 nucleotides read TGTGCCAGCACCACGGCGACCCGCACGCTTTATGGCTACACCTTC. V gene TRBV5-4 combines with J gene TRBJ1-2; D unresolved. Germline V gene lookup returns CDR1 SGHNT and CDR2 YYREEE (reference sequence). CDR3 length equals 15 residues. V was shortened by 6 bases and J by 5 bases, with 20 bases between the two germline ends.

The CDR3 protein is CASSYPTSGNTIYF. CDR3 DNA sequence: TGTGCCAGCAGTTACCCAACCTCTGGAAACACCATATATTTT. The chain links TRBV6-5 to TRBJ1-3, with D unclear. Trimming stripped 2 bases from V and 0 bases from J, with 5 bases between. The germline V gene encodes CDR1 MNHEY and CDR2 SVGAGI. The CDR3 spans 14 residues.

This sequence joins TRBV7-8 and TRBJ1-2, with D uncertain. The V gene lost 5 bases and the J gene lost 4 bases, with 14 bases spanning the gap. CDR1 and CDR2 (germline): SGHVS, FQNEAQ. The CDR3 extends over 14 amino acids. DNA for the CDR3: TGTGCCAGCAGCCCCACCCGCGGAGTCTATGGCTACACCTTC. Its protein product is CASSPTRGVYGYTF.

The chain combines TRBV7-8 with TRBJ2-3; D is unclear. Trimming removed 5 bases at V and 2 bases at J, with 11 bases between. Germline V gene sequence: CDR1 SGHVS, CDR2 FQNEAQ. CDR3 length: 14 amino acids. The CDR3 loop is CASSPSAHTDTQYF. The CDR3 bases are TGTGCCAGCAGCCCTTCGGCACACACAGATACGCAGTATTTT. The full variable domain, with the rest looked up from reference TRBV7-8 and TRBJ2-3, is GAGVSQSPRYKVAKRGQDVALRCDPISGHVSLFWYQQALGQGPEFLTYFQNEAQLDKSGLPSDRFFAERPEGSVSTLKIQRTQQEDSAVYLCASSPSAHTDTQYFGPGTRLTVL.

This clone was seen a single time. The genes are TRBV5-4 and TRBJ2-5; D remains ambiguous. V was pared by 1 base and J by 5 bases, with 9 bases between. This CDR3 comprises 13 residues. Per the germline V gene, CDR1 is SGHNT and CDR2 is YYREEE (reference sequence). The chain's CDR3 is CASSLYGGETQYF. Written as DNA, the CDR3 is TGTGCCAGCAGCTTGTATGGTGGCGAGACCCAGTACTTC.

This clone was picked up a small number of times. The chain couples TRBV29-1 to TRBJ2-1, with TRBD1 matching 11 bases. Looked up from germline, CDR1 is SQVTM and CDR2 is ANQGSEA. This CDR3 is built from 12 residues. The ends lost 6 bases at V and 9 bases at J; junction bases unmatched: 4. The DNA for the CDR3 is TGCAGCGTGGACAGGGGGCAGGGTGAGCAGTTCTTC. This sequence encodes CSVDRGQGEQFF.

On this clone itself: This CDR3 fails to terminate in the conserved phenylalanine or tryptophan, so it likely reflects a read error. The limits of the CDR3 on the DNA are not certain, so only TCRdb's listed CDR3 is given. The CDR3 spells CASSQQGSH. This chain joins TRBV6-5 and TRBJ1-5; TRBD1 is taken as the D call from the table, unchecked against the DNA. CDR1 and CDR2 (germline): MNHEY, SVGAGI. The CDR3 region is 9 residues in length, termini included.

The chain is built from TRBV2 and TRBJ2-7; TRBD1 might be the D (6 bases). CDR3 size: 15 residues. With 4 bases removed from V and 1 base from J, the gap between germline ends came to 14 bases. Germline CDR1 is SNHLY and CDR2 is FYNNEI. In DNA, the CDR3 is TGTGCCAGCAGTGGAAGTCAGGACAGTTCCTACGAGCAGTACTTC. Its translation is CASSGSQDSSYEQYF.

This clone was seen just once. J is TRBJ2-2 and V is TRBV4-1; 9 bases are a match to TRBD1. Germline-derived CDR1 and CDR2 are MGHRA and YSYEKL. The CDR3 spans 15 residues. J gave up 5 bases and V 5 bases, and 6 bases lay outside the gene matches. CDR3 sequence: CASSSGQGITGELFF. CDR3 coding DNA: TGCGCCAGCAGCTCCGGACAGGGGATAACCGGGGAGCTGTTTTTT.

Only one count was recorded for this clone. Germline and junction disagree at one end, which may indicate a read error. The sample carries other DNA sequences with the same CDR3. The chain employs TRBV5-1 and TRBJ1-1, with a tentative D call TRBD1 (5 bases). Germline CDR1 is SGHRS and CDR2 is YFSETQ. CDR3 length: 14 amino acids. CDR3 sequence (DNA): TGCGCCAGCAGCTTAGGACATGGAGACACTGAAGCCTTCTTT. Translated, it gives CASSLGHGDTEAFF. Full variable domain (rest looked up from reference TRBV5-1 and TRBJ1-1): KAGVTQTPRYLIKTRGQQVTLSCSPISGHRSVSWYQQTPGQGLQFLFEYFSETQRNKGNFPGRFSGRQFSNSRSEMNVSTLELGDSALYLCASSLGHGDTEAFFGQGTRLTVV.

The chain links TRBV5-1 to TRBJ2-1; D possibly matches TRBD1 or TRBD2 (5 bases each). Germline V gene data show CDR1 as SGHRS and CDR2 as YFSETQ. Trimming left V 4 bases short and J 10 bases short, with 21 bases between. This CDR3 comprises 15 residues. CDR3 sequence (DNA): TGCGCCAGCAGCCGCGACATTGGGGGAAACAGCGAGCAGTTCTTC. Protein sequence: CASSRDIGGNSEQFF.

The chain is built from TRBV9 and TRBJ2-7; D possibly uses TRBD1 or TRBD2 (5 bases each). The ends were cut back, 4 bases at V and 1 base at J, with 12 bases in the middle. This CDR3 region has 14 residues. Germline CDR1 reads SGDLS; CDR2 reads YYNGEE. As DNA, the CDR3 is TGTGCCAGCAGCATCCGGGACGGGTCCTACGAGCAGTACTTC. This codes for CASSIRDGSYEQYF. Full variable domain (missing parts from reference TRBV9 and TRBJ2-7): DSGVTQTPKHLITATGQRVTLRCSPRSGDLSVYWYQQSLDQGLQFLIQYYNGEERAKGNILERFSAQQFPDLHSELNLSSLELGDSALYFCASSIRDGSYEQYFGPGTRLTVT.

Written as DNA, the CDR3 is TGTGCCAGCTCACCCTCCGGGACAGGGACGTCCTATGGCTACACCTTC. It codes for CASSPSGTGTSYGYTF. This chain joins TRBV18 and TRBJ1-2, with 9 bases identical to TRBD1. The CDR3 has 16 amino acids. Trimming removed 3 bases from V and 4 bases from J; junction bases left unmatched: 9. The V gene's germline CDR1 is KGHSH and CDR2 LQKENI.

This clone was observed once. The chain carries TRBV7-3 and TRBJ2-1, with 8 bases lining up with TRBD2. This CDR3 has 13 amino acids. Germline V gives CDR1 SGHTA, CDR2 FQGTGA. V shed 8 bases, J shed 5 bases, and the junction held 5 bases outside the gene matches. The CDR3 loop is CASAGGAHNEQFF. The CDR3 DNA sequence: TGTGCCAGCGCCGGGGGGGCCCACAATGAGCAGTTCTTC.

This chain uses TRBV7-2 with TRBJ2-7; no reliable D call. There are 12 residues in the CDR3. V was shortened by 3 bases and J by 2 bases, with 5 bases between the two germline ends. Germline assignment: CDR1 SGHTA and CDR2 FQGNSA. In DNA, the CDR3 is TGTGCCAGCAGCTTTTCAGCCTACGAGCAGTACTTC. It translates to CASSFSAYEQYF. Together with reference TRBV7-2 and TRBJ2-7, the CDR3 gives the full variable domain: GAGVSQSPSNKVTEKGKDVELRCDPISGHTALYWYRQSLGQGLEFLIYFQGNSAPDKSGLPSDRFSAERTGGSVSTLTIQRTQQEDSAVYLCASSFSAYEQYFGPGTRLTVT.

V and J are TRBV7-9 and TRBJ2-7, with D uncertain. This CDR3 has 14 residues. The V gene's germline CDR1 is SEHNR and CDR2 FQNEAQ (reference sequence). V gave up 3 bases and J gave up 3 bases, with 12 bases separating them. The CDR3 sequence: CASSFVIPYYEQYF. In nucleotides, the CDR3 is TGTGCCAGCAGCTTCGTCATTCCCTACTACGAGCAGTACTTC.

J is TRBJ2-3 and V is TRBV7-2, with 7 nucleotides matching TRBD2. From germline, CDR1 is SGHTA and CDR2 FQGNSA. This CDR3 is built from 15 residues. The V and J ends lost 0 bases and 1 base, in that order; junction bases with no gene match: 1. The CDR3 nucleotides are TGTGCCAGCAGCTTAGCTGCGGGGGGCACAGATACGCAGTATTTT. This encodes CASSLAAGGTDTQYF. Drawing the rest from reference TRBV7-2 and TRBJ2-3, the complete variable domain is GAGVSQSPSNKVTEKGKDVELRCDPISGHTALYWYRQSLGQGLEFLIYFQGNSAPDKSGLPSDRFSAERTGGSVSTLTIQRTQQEDSAVYLCASSLAAGGTDTQYFGPGTRLTVL.

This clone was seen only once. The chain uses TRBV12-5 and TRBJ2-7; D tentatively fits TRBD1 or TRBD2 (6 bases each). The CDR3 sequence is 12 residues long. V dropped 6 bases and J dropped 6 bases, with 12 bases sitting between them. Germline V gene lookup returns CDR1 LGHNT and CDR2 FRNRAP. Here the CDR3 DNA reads TGTGCTAGTGGCCGCGGGACACCCGAGCAGTACTTC. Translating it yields CASGRGTPEQYF.

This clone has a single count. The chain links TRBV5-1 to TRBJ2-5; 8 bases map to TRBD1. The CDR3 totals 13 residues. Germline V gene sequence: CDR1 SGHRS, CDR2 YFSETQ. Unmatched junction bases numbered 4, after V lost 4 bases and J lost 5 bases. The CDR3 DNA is TGCGCCAGCAGCGAGGACAGGGCGGAGACCCAGTACTTC. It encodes CASSEDRAETQYF.

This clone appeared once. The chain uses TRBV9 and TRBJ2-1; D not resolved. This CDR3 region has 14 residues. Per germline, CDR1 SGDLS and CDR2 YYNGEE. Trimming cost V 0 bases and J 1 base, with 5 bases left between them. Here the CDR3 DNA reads TGTGCCAGCAGCGTAGAGGTGTCCTACAATGAGCAGTTCTTC. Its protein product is CASSVEVSYNEQFF.

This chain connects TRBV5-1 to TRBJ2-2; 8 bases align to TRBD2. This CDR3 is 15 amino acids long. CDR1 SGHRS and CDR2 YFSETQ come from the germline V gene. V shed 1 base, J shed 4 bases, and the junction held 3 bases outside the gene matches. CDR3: CASSLTSGGTGELFF. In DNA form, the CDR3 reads TGCGCCAGCAGCTTGACTAGCGGCGGCACCGGGGAGCTGTTTTTT.

The CDR3 bases are TGTGCCAGCAGCTCCAGGAATGAAAAACTGTTTTTT. Its translation is CASSSRNEKLFF. The rearrangement links TRBV5-4 to TRBJ1-4; D is unresolved. The germline V gene encodes CDR1 SGHNT and CDR2 YYREEE (reference sequence). V was cut by 3 bases and J by 5 bases, with 5 bases left in between. The CDR3 loop spans 12 amino acids.

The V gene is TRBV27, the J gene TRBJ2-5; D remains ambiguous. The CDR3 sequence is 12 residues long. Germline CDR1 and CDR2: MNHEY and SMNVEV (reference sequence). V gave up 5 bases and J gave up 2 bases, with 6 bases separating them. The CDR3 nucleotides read TGTGCCAGCAGTCGGTCTCAAGAGACCCAGTACTTC. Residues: CASSRSQETQYF.

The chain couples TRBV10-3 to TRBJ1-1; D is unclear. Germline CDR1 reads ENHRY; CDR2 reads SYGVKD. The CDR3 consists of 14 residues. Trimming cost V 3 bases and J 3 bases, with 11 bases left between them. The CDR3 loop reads CAISDPTDDTEAFF. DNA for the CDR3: TGTGCCATCAGTGACCCGACGGACGACACTGAAGCTTTCTTT.

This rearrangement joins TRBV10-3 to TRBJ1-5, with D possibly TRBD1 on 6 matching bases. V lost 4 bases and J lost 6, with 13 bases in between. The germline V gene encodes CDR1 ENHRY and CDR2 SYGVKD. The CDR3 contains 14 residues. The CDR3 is CAISAAGAAQPQHF. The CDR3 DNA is TGTGCCATCAGTGCCGCGGGGGCGGCTCAGCCCCAGCATTTT.

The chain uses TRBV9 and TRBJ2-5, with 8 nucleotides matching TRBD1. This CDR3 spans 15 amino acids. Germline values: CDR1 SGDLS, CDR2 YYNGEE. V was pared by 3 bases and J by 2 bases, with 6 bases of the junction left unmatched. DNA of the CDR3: TGTGCCAGCAGCGGTATCGGGACAGGACAAGAGACCCAGTACTTC. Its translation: CASSGIGTGQETQYF.

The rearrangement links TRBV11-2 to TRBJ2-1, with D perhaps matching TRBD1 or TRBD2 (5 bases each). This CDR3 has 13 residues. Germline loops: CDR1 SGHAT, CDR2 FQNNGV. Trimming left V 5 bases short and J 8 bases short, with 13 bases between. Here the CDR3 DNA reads TGTGCCAGCAGCCTGATTCAGGGAGATGAGCAGTTCTTC. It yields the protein CASSLIQGDEQFF.

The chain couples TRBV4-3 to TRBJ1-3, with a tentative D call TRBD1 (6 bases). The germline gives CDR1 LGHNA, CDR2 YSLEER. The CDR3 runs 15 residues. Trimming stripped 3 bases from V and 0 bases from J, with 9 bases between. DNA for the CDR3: TGCGCCAGCAGCCAGATGACAGGCTCTGGAAACACCATATATTTT. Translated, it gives CASSQMTGSGNTIYF.

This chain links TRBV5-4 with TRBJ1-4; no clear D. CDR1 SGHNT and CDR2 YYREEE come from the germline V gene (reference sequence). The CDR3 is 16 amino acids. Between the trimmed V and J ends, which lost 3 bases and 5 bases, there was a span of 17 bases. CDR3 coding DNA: TGTGCCAGCAGCTCCGGCCGGGGTAGGACCAATGAAAAACTGTTTTTT. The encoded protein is CASSSGRGRTNEKLFF.